A single sample gave rise to the 25 T cell receptor beta chains below, sequenced in a study of human T cells and chemical hapten exposure. Time point given: patch test 2, 6 weeks after DPC sensitization. The treatment is: therapeutic diphenylcyclopropenone sensitization with weekly scalp DPC. Whole blood, unfractionated, served as the material for total RNA extraction. TCRdb called the RACE reads again in MiXCR, with one record for every CDR3 protein. The table lists about 42,000 distinct CDR3 sequences, roughly 10% of them singletons. This specimen consisted of whole blood, obtained in connection with sensitization to the hapten diphenylcyclopropenone (DPC). These receptor sequences come from a woman in her twenties or thirties with alopecia areata. Some clones in this sample may be carry-over from other donors' samples.

This clonotype appeared many times. The rearrangement joins TRBV10-3 to TRBJ2-1; D gene unclear. Trimming cost V 0 bases and J 7 bases, with 7 bases left between them. CDR3 length: 13 amino acids. Germline loops: CDR1 ENHRY, CDR2 SYGVKD. The CDR3 sequence is CAISESPGNEQFF. CDR3 DNA sequence: TGTGCCATCAGTGAGTCCCCCGGGAATGAGCAGTTCTTC.

This clonotype occurred a few times. The chain carries TRBV4-1 and TRBJ1-3; no reliable D call. The CDR3 covers 13 residues. Trimming shortened V by 0 bases and J by 3 bases, and 3 bases separated the two germline ends. CDR1 and CDR2 (germline): MGHRA, YSYEKL. The CDR3 bases are TGCGCCAGCAGCCAAGAAAATGGAAACACCATATATTTT. Translated: CASSQENGNTIYF.

The rearrangement uses TRBV20-1 and TRBJ2-1; weak D call: TRBD1 (5 bases). This CDR3 has 14 amino acids. Germline V lookup: CDR1 DFQATT, CDR2 SNEGSKA (reference sequence). Trimming left V 3 bases short and J 6 bases short, with 15 bases between. CDR3 DNA sequence: TGCAGTGCTAGCTCAGACACCAGGGCCAATGAGCAGTTCTTC. Protein product: CSASSDTRANEQFF.

The chain joins TRBV7-2 to TRBJ1-1; TRBD1 aligns across 7 bases. CDR1 is SGHTA, CDR2 FQGNSA, per germline. The V segment lost 0 bases and the J segment 2 bases; nucleotides outside the gene matches: 6. The CDR3 covers 16 residues. CDR3 loop: CASSLAWGTANTEAFF. The CDR3 coding sequence is TGTGCCAGCAGCTTAGCGTGGGGGACAGCTAACACTGAAGCTTTCTTT.

This clonotype has a count of ten or more. This rearrangement joins TRBV4-3 to TRBJ1-6, with a weak D call TRBD1 (5 bases). Trimming pared 0 bases from V and 9 bases from J, leaving 18 bases between. CDR1 and CDR2 (germline): LGHNA, YSLEER. The CDR3 sequence is 17 residues long. CDR3 DNA sequence: TGCGCCAGCAGCCAAGAATATATGCGGCAGGGCAGTTCACCCCTCCACTTT. This sequence encodes CASSQEYMRQGSSPLHF.

This clonotype was observed at least ten times. The V gene is TRBV6-2 or TRBV6-3, the J gene TRBJ2-5; 12 nucleotides line up with TRBD2. V was pared by 5 bases and J by 0 bases, with 1 base of the junction left unmatched. Germline assignment: CDR1 MNHEY and CDR2 SVGEGT. The CDR3 runs to 15 residues. The CDR3 DNA reads TGTGCCAGCAGTCGGACTAGCGGGGACCAAGAGACCCAGTACTTC. Its protein is CASSRTSGDQETQYF.

CDR3 coding DNA: TGTGCCAGCAGCCGACAGGGGGCGTCCGGGGAGCTGTTTTTT. Translation gives CASSRQGASGELFF. The rearrangement uses TRBV2 and TRBJ2-2; TRBD1 agrees at 10 bases. Germline CDR1 is SNHLY and CDR2 is FYNNEI. J gave up 6 bases and V 6 bases, and 4 bases lay outside the gene matches. This CDR3 comprises 14 residues.

This clonotype was observed at least ten times. V gene TRBV6-5 combines with J gene TRBJ1-4; no reliable D call. Trimming removed 4 bases at V and 4 bases at J, with 1 base between. The CDR3 consists of 11 residues. The germline gives CDR1 MNHEY, CDR2 SVGAGI. CDR3 coding DNA: TGTGCCAGCAGTTTTAATGAAAAACTGTTTTTT. This sequence encodes CASSFNEKLFF.

This clonotype was seen repeatedly, ten times or more. J is TRBJ1-5 and V is TRBV19; 11 bases are a match to TRBD1. Germline values: CDR1 LNHDA, CDR2 SQIVND (reference sequence). With V trimmed by 10 bases and J by 2 bases, 7 bases remained unmatched. The CDR3 totals 15 residues. The CDR3 loop is CAKDLGQGGNQPQHF. CDR3 in DNA: TGTGCCAAGGATTTGGGACAGGGGGGCAATCAGCCCCAGCATTTT.

As for this clonotype: This may be a read error, as it is one base from a much larger clone. This chain joins TRBV27 and TRBJ2-5, with TRBD2 as a possible D gene (5 bases). The CDR3 totals 12 residues. V was pared by 11 bases and J by 2 bases, with 12 bases between. CDR1 is MNHEY, CDR2 SMNVEV, per germline (reference sequence). In DNA, the CDR3 is TGTGCCGGCGGAGGACCACAAGAGACCCAGTACTTC. Residues: CAGGGPQETQYF.

This clonotype was counted at least ten times. V gene TRBV6-2 or TRBV6-3 combines with J gene TRBJ1-1; D gene uncertain. The V gene's germline CDR1 is MNHEY and CDR2 SVGEGT. The CDR3 spans 13 residues. The ends were cut back, 1 base at V and 0 bases at J, with 3 bases in the middle. This CDR3 reads CASSYWVNTEAFF. Here the CDR3 DNA reads TGTGCCAGCAGTTACTGGGTGAACACTGAAGCTTTCTTT.

The rearrangement uses TRBV29-1 and TRBJ1-2; D may be TRBD1 (5 bases). The germline V and J ends were trimmed by 7 bases and 6 bases, with 15 bases remaining between them. The CDR3 is 12 amino acids. Germline assignment: CDR1 SQVTM and CDR2 ANQGSEA. CDR3 residues: CSAGTQVDGYTF. CDR3 in DNA: TGCAGCGCCGGGACCCAAGTGGATGGCTACACCTTC.

The chain carries TRBV2 and TRBJ1-6, with D perhaps matching TRBD1 (5 bases). The V gene lost 6 bases and the J gene lost 10 bases, with 19 bases spanning the gap. Germline CDR1 is SNHLY and CDR2 is FYNNEI. The CDR3 has 15 amino acids. The CDR3: CASRRLAQDLSPLHF. Here the CDR3 DNA reads TGTGCCAGCAGAAGGTTGGCACAGGATCTCTCACCCCTCCACTTT. The full variable domain, with the rest looked up from reference TRBV2 and TRBJ1-6, is EPEVTQTPSHQVTQMGQEVILRCVPISNHLYFYWYRQILGQKVEFLVSFYNNEISEKSEIFDDQFSVERPDGSNFTLKIRSTKLEDSAMYFCASRRLAQDLSPLHFGNGTRLTVT.

In this sample, this clonotype turned up many times. The chain is built from TRBV2 and TRBJ2-7, with D perhaps matching TRBD1 or TRBD2 (6 bases each). Germline assignment: CDR1 SNHLY and CDR2 FYNNEI. The CDR3 has 13 residues. V gave up 8 bases and J gave up 7 bases, with 18 bases separating them. CDR3 bases: TGTGCCAGCGGGCGAGTGGGGGCGGGAGAGCAGTACTTC. This sequence encodes CASGRVGAGEQYF.

This clonotype was seen a handful of times. The V call is TRBV20-1, the J call TRBJ2-7; perhaps TRBD2 as D (7 bases). V was trimmed by 2 bases and J by 2 bases, leaving 19 bases between them. CDR1 and CDR2 (germline): DFQATT, SNEGSKA (reference sequence). CDR3 length equals 16 residues. The CDR3, as DNA: TGCAGTGCTAGACCTTATTCTTCGGGGGGCCCCTACGAGCAGTACTTC. This codes for CSARPYSSGGPYEQYF.

This clonotype has more than one count but fewer than ten. The rearrangement joins TRBV28 to TRBJ2-7; D gene uncertain. The CDR3 loop spans 14 amino acids. The V gene's germline CDR1 is MDHEN and CDR2 SYDVKM. V lost 2 bases and J 7 bases, leaving 15 bases between the germline ends. The CDR3 nucleotides read TGTGCCAGCAGTTTAGGACCAAGAACGATAGAGCAGTACTTC. It codes for CASSLGPRTIEQYF.

The chain combines TRBV7-2 with TRBJ1-2; no clear D. V lost 4 bases, J lost 6 bases, and 18 bases lay in between. This CDR3 is built from 15 residues. Germline loops: CDR1 SGHTA, CDR2 FQGNSA. CDR3 loop: CASSSEPSLVNGYTF. DNA of the CDR3: TGTGCCAGCAGCTCGGAGCCTAGTTTAGTAAATGGCTACACCTTC.

This clonotype came up a few times. This rearrangement joins TRBV6-2 or TRBV6-3 to TRBJ2-6; D is undetermined. CDR3 length: 13 residues. V was pared by 9 bases and J by 0 bases, with 6 bases between. Germline V gene sequence: CDR1 MNHEY, CDR2 SVGEGT. CDR3 region: CASHYSGANVLTF. DNA of the CDR3: TGTGCCAGTCATTACTCTGGGGCCAACGTCCTGACTTTC.

The chain uses TRBV5-1 and TRBJ1-1; D is unresolved. The germline V gene encodes CDR1 SGHRS and CDR2 YFSETQ. V was trimmed by 4 bases and J by 6 bases, leaving 13 bases between them. This CDR3 has 13 residues. Written as DNA, the CDR3 is TGCGCCAGCAGCCTCAGCACTGCCGCTGAAGCTTTCTTT. It specifies CASSLSTAAEAFF. Using reference TRBV5-1 and TRBJ1-1 for the parts outside the CDR3, the full variable domain is KAGVTQTPRYLIKTRGQQVTLSCSPISGHRSVSWYQQTPGQGLQFLFEYFSETQRNKGNFPGRFSGRQFSNSRSEMNVSTLELGDSALYLCASSLSTAAEAFFGQGTRLTVV.

The rearrangement uses TRBV20-1 and TRBJ2-3; 13 nucleotides align to TRBD2. In germline, CDR1 is DFQATT, CDR2 SNEGSKA (reference sequence). V lost 0 bases and J lost 6; bases outside the gene matches: 12. CDR3 size: 18 residues. The CDR3 spells CSARDSSLGLAGVDTQYF. CDR3 nucleotide sequence: TGCAGTGCTAGAGATAGTTCACTAGGACTAGCGGGAGTGGATACGCAGTATTTT.

This clonotype was observed a handful of times. The chain employs TRBV20-1 and TRBJ2-5; 8 nucleotides match TRBD2. The V and J ends lost 5 bases and 4 bases, in that order; junction bases with no gene match: 9. The CDR3 spans 14 residues. Germline CDR1 is DFQATT and CDR2 is SNEGSKA (reference sequence). This chain's CDR3 is CSAPGGARLETQYF. CDR3 in DNA: TGCAGTGCTCCGGGGGGGGCGCGCTTAGAGACCCAGTACTTC.

This chain links TRBV7-2 with TRBJ1-2; D uncertain. The germline V gene encodes CDR1 SGHTA and CDR2 FQGNSA. This CDR3 comprises 12 residues. V was trimmed by 5 bases and J by 5 bases, leaving 9 bases between them. CDR3 nucleotides: TGTGCCAGCAGCCCCTCATATTATGGCTACACCTTC. Its protein is CASSPSYYGYTF.

This clonotype was seen at least ten times. This chain joins TRBV7-9 and TRBJ2-3, with 7 bases lining up with TRBD2. V was clipped by 5 bases and J by 1 base; unmatched bases: 6. Germline CDR1 SEHNR, CDR2 FQNEAQ (reference sequence). The CDR3 loop spans 15 amino acids. CDR3 amino acids: CASSAGSGGTDTQYF. The CDR3 DNA sequence: TGTGCCAGCAGCGCAGGCAGCGGGGGCACAGATACGCAGTATTTT.

This clonotype was recorded a few times. This chain uses TRBV7-2 with TRBJ2-5, with TRBD2 identical over 7 bases. This CDR3 spans 17 amino acids. Germline trimming cut 1 base from V and 2 bases from J; bases unmatched to any gene: 10. The germline V gene encodes CDR1 SGHTA and CDR2 FQGNSA. CDR3 protein: CASSLGFLRGMQETQYF. CDR3 nucleotides: TGTGCCAGCAGCTTAGGATTCCTGCGGGGGATGCAAGAGACCCAGTACTTC.

This clonotype was seen ten or more times. The V call is TRBV2, the J call TRBJ1-2; 9 bases match TRBD1. This CDR3 contains 14 residues. V was pared by 5 bases and J by 7 bases, with 8 bases of the junction left unmatched. The germline V gene has CDR1 SNHLY and CDR2 FYNNEI. The DNA for the CDR3 is TGTGCCAGCAGTCGGACAGGGGTGACAGGTGGCTACACCTTC. Translated, it gives CASSRTGVTGGYTF. Complete variable domain (other parts from reference TRBV2 and TRBJ1-2): EPEVTQTPSHQVTQMGQEVILRCVPISNHLYFYWYRQILGQKVEFLVSFYNNEISEKSEIFDDQFSVERPDGSNFTLKIRSTKLEDSAMYFCASSRTGVTGGYTFGSGTRLTVV.